The clone carrying this T cell receptor (beta chain) was counted once. The antigen remains unidentified. A junction boundary mismatches the germline segment, possibly from a read error. This entry is derived from a study of blood T cells in healthy people across ages. A second PCR of about 7 to 12 cycles used a sample-barcoded 5' primer and a J-beta primer mix. TCRdb re-called the 5' RACE reads with MiXCR, one entry per CDR3 protein. Counted here are over 600,000 distinct CDR3 sequences, roughly 46% occurring once; the ten biggest clones make up 15% to 20%. CDR1 MDHEN and CDR2 SYDVKM come from the germline V gene. The CDR3 is 13 residues long. General study points: TCR beta diversity, measured per million T cells, fell in a roughly linear way with age.

The TCR comes from a man older than 75 in good health. The rearrangement joins TRBV28 to TRBJ2-7, with 7 bases that match TRBD1. Material for sequencing was blood. The CDR3 nucleotides read TGTACCAGCGATGACAGGGCGAGGGGTGAGCAGTACTTC. Residues: CTSDDRARGEQYF.